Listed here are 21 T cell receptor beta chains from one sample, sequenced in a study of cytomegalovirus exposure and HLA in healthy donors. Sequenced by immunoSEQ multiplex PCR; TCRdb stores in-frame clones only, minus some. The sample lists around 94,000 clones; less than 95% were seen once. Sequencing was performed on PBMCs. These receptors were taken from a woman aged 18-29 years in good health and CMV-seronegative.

CDR3 DNA: TGTGCCAGTAGTGTGATTAGCGCAGATACGCAGTATTTT. Encoded protein: CASSVISADTQYF. The rearrangement links TRBV19 to TRBJ2-3; weak D call: TRBD2 (5 bases). V shed 5 bases and J shed 4 bases, with 10 bases lying between them. The CDR3 contains 13 residues. In germline, CDR1 is LNHDA, CDR2 SQIVND (reference sequence).

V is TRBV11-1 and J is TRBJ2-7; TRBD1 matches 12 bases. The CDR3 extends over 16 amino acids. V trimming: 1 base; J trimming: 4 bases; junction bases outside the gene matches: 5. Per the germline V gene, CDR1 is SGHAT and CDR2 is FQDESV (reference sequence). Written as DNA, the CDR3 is TGTGCCAGCAGCTTAGATGGGGGACAGGGGGCATACGAGCAGTACTTC. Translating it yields CASSLDGGQGAYEQYF.

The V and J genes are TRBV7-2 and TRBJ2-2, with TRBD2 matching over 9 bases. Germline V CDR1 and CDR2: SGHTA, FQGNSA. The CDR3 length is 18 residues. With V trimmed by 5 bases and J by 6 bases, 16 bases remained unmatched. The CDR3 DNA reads TGTGCCAGCAGCCCCGCCCTACCACTAGCGGGTGGAGCCGGGGAGCTGTTTTTT. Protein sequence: CASSPALPLAGGAGELFF.

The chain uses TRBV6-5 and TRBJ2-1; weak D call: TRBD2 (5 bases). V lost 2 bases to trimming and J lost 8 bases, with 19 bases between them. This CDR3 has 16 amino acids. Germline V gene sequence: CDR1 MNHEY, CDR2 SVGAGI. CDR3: CASSYRYPRTEDEQFF. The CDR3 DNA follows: TGTGCCAGCAGTTACCGTTATCCGAGGACGGAGGATGAGCAGTTCTTC.

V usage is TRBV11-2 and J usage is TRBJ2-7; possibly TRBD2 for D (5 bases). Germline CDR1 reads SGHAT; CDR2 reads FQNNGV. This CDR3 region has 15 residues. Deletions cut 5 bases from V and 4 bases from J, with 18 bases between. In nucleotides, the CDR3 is TGTGCCAGCAGCCCGGAGGTAACGGCGAAGTACGAGCAGTACTTC. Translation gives CASSPEVTAKYEQYF.

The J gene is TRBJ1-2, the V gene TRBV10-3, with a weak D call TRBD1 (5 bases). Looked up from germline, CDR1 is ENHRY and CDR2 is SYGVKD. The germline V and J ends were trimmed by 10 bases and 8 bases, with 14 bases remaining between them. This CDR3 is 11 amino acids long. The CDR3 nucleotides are TGTGCCACGACAGAGTATGAGGGCTACACCTTC. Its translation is CATTEYEGYTF.

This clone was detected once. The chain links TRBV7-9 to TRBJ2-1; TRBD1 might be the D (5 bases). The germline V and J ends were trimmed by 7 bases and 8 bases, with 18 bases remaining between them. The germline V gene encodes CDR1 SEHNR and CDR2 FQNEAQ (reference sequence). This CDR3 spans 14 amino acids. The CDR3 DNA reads TGTGCCAGCACCCAAGGGCAGGGTTTCGATGAGCAGTTCTTC. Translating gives CASTQGQGFDEQFF.

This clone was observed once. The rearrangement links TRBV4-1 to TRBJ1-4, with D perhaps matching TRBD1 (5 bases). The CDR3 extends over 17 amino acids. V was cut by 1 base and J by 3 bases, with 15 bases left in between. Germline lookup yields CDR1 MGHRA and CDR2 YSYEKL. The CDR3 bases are TGCGCCAGCAGCCAAGGCCCCATCAGGGAAGCTAATGAAAAACTGTTTTTT. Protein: CASSQGPIREANEKLFF.

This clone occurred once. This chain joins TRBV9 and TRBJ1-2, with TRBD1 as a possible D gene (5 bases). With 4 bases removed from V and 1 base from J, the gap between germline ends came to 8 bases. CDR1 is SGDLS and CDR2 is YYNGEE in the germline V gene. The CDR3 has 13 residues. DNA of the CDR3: TGTGCCAGCAGCCAGGGCATTAACTATGGCTACACCTTC. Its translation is CASSQGINYGYTF.

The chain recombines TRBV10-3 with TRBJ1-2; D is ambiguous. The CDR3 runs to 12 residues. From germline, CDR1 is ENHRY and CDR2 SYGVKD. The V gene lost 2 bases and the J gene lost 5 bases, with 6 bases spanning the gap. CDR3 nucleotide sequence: TGTGCCATCAGTGAGCCGGGGTATGGCTACACCTTC. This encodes CAISEPGYGYTF.

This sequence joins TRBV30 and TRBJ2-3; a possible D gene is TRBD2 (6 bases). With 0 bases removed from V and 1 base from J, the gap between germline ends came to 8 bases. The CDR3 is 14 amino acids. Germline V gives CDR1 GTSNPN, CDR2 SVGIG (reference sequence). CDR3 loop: CAWSVGGGTDTQYF. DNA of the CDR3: TGTGCCTGGAGTGTAGGAGGGGGCACAGATACGCAGTATTTT.

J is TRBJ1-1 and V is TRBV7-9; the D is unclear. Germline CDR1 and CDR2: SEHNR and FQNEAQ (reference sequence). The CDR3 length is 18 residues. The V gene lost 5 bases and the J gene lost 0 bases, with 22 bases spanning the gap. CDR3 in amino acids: CASSPTGVRSALNTEAFF. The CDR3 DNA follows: TGTGCCAGCAGCCCAACGGGAGTGAGGAGCGCCCTGAACACTGAAGCTTTCTTT.

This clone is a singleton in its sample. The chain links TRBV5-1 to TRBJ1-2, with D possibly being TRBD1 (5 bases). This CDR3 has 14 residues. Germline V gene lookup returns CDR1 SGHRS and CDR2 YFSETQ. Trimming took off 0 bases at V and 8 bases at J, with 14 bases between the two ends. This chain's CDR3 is CASSLESGTHGYTF. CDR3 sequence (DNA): TGCGCCAGCAGCTTGGAATCAGGGACTCACGGCTACACCTTC.

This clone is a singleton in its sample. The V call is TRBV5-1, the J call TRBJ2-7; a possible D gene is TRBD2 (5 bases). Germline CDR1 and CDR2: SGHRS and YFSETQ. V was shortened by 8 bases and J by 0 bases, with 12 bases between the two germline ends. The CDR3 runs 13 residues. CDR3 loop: CASAEVVSYEQYF. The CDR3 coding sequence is TGCGCCAGTGCGGAGGTAGTCTCCTACGAGCAGTACTTC. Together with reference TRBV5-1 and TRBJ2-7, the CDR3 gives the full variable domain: KAGVTQTPRYLIKTRGQQVTLSCSPISGHRSVSWYQQTPGQGLQFLFEYFSETQRNKGNFPGRFSGRQFSNSRSEMNVSTLELGDSALYLCASAEVVSYEQYFGPGTRLTVT.

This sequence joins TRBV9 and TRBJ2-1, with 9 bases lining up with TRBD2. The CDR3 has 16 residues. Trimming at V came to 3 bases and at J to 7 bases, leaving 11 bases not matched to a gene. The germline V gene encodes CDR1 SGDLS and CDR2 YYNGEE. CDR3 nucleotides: TGTGCCAGCAGCGCTAAACGGGGACTAGCCTCGAATGAGCAGTTCTTC. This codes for CASSAKRGLASNEQFF.

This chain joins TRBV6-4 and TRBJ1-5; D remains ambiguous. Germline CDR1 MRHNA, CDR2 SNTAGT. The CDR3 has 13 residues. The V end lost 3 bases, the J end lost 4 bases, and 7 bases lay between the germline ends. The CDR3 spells CASSEFLNQPQHF. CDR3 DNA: TGTGCCAGCAGTGAATTCCTAAATCAGCCCCAGCATTTT.

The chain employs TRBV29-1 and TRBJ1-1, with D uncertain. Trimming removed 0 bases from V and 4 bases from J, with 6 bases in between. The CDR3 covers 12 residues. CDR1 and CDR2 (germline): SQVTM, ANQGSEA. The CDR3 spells CSVEDGPTEAFF. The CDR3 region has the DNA TGCAGCGTTGAAGACGGTCCCACTGAAGCTTTCTTT.

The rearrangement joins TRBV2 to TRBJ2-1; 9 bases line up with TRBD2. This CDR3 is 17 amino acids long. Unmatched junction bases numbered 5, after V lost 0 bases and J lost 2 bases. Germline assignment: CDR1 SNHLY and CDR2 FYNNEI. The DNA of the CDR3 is TGTGCCAGCAGTGAAGCGGGCGGGGGGGGAACCTACAATGAGCAGTTCTTC. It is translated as CASSEAGGGGTYNEQFF.

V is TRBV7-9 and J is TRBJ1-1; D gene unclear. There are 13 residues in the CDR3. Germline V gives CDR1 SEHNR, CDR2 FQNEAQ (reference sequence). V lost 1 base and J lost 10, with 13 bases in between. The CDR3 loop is CASSLGFGIGAFF. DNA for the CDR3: TGTGCCAGCAGCTTAGGTTTCGGGATAGGAGCTTTCTTT.

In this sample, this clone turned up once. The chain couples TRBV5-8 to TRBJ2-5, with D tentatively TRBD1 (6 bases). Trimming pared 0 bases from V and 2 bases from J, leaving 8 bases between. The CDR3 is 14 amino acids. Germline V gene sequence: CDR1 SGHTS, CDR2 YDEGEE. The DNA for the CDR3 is TGTGCCAGCAGCTTGGACGGGACACAAGAGACCCAGTACTTC. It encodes CASSLDGTQETQYF.

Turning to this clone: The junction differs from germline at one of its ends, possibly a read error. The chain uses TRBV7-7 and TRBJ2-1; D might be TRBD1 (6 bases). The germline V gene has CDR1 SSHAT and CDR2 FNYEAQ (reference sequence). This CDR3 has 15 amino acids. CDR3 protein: CASSSQGNSYNEQFF. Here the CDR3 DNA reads TGTGCTAGCAGCTCCCAGGGGAACTCCTACAATGAGCAGTTCTTC.